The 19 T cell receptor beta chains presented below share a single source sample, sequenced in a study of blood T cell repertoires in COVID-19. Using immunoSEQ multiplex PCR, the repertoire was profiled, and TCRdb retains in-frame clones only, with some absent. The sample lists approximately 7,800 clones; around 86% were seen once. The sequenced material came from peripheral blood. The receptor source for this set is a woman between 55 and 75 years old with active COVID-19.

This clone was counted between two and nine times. CDR3 residues: CASSLYRGLGKYEQYF. The CDR3, as DNA: TGTGCCAGCAGCTTATACAGGGGGCTGGGGAAATACGAGCAGTACTTC. This chain connects TRBV11-2 to TRBJ2-7; TRBD1 aligns across 9 bases. The CDR3 extends over 16 amino acids. Germline loops: CDR1 SGHAT, CDR2 FQNNGV. J was trimmed by 4 bases and V by 2 bases; bases with no gene match: 9. Combining the CDR3 with reference TRBV11-2 and TRBJ2-7 gives the whole variable domain EAGVAQSPRYKIIEKRQSVAFWCNPISGHATLYWYQQILGQGPKLLIQFQNNGVVDDSQLPKDRFSAERLKGVDSTLKIQPAKLEDSAVYLCASSLYRGLGKYEQYFGPGTRLTVT.

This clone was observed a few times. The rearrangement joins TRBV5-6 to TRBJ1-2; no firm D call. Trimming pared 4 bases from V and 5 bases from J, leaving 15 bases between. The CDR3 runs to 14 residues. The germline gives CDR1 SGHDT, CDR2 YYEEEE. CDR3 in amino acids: CASSPGSFVYGYTF. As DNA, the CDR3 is TGTGCCAGCAGCCCGGGATCCTTTGTTTATGGCTACACCTTC. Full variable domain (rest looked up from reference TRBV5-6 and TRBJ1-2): DAGVTQSPTHLIKTRGQQVTLRCSPKSGHDTVSWYQQALGQGPQFIFQYYEEEERQRGNFPDRFSGHQFPNYSSELNVNALLLGDSALYLCASSPGSFVYGYTFGSGTRLTVV.

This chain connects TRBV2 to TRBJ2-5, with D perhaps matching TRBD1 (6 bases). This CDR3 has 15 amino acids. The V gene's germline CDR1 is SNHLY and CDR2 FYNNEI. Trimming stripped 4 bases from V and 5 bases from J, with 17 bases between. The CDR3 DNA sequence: TGTGCCAGCAGTGTGGGGAACCAGGGGCTGGAGACCCAGTACTTC. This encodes CASSVGNQGLETQYF. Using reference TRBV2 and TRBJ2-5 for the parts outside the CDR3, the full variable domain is EPEVTQTPSHQVTQMGQEVILRCVPISNHLYFYWYRQILGQKVEFLVSFYNNEISEKSEIFDDQFSVERPDGSNFTLKIRSTKLEDSAMYFCASSVGNQGLETQYFGPGTRLLVL.

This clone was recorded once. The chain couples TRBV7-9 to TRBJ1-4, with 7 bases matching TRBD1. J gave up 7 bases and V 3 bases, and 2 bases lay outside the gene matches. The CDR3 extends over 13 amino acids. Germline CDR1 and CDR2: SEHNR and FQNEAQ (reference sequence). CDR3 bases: TGTGCCAGCAGCTTCGACAGGGCTGAAAAACTGTTTTTT. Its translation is CASSFDRAEKLFF.

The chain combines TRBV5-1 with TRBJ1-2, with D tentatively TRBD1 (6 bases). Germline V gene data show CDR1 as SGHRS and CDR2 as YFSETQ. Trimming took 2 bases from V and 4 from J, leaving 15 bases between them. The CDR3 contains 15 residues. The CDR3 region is CASSFGQTSGYGYTF. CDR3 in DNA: TGCGCCAGCAGCTTCGGACAGACCTCGGGCTATGGCTACACCTTC.

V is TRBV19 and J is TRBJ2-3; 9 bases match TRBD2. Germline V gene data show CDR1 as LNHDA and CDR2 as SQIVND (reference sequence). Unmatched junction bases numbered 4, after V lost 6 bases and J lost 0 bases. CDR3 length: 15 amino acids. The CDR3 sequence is CASSRLAASTDTQYF. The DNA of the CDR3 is TGTGCCAGTAGCCGACTAGCGGCTAGCACAGATACGCAGTATTTT.

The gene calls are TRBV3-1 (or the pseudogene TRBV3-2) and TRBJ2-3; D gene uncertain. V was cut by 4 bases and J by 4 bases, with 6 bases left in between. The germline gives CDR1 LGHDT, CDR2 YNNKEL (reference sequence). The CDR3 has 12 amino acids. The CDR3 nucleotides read TGTGCCAGCAGCCGGGCCTCAGATACGCAGTATTTT. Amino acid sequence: CASSRASDTQYF.

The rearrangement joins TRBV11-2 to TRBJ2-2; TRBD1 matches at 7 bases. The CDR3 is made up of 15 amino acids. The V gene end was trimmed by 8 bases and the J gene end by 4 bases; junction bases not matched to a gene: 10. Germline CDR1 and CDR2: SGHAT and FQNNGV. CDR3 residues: CASRPPGQITGELFF. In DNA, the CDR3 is TGTGCCAGCCGACCGCCGGGACAGATCACCGGGGAGCTGTTTTTT.

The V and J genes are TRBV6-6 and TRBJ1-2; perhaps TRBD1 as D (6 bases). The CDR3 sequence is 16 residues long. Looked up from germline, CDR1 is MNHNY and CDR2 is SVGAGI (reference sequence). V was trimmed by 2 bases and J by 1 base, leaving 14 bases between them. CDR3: CASSYPIWTVNYGYTF. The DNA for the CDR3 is TGTGCCAGCAGTTACCCGATCTGGACAGTTAACTATGGCTACACCTTC.

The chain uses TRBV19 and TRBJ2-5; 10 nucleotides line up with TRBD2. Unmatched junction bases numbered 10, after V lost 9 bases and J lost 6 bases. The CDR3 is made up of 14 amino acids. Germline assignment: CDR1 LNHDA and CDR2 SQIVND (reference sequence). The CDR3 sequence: CASSESSGGQTQYF. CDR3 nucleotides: TGTGCCAGCAGCGAGTCTAGCGGGGGCCAGACCCAGTACTTC.

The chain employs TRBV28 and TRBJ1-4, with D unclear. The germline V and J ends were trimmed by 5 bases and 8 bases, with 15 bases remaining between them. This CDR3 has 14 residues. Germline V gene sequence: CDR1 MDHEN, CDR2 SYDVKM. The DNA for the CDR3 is TGTGCCAGCAGTGGCGTCCGGGTCCAGGAAAAACTGTTTTTT. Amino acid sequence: CASSGVRVQEKLFF. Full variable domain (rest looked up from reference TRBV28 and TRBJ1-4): DVKVTQSSRYLVKRTGEKVFLECVQDMDHENMFWYRQDPGLGLRLIYFSYDVKMKEKGDIPEGYSVSREKKERFSLILESASTNQTSMYLCASSGVRVQEKLFFGSGTQLSVL.

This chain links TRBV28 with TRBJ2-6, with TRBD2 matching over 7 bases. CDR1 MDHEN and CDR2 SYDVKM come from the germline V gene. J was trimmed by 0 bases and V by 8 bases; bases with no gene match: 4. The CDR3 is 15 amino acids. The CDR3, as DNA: TGTGCCAGCGCGGGGGAGGGCTCTGGGGCCAACGTCCTGACTTTC. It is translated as CASAGEGSGANVLTF.

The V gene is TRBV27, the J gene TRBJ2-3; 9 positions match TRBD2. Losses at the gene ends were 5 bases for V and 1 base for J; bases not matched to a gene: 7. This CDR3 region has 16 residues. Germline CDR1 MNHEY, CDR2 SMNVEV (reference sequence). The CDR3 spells CASSPVAGARTDTQYF. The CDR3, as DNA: TGTGCCAGCAGTCCCGTAGCGGGGGCCCGCACAGATACGCAGTATTTT.

CDR3 coding DNA: TGTGCCAGCACTAGCTTTAATGAGCAGTTCTTC. The encoded protein is CASTSFNEQFF. This rearrangement joins TRBV3-1 (or the pseudogene TRBV3-2) to TRBJ2-1; possible D gene TRBD2, 5 bases. From germline, CDR1 is LGHDT and CDR2 YNNKEL (reference sequence). This CDR3 spans 11 amino acids. V lost 7 bases, J lost 7 bases, and 8 bases lay in between.

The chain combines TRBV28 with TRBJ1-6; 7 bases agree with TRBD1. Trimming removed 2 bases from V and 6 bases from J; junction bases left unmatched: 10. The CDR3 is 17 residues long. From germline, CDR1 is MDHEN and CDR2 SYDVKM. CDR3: CASSLEGGRGPNSPLHF. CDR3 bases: TGTGCCAGCAGTTTAGAAGGGGGAAGGGGGCCTAATTCACCCCTCCACTTT.

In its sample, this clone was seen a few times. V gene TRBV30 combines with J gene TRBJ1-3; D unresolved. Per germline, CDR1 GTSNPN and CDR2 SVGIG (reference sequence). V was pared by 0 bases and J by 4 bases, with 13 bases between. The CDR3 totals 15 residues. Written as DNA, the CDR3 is TGTGCCTGGAGTGTACTGGAGGGCTACGGAAACACCATATATTTT. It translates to CAWSVLEGYGNTIYF.

CDR3 region: CATHRDMTYEQYF. The CDR3 DNA is TGTGCCACCCACCGGGACATGACCTACGAGCAGTACTTC. This chain joins TRBV6-5 and TRBJ2-7; a weak D match, TRBD1 (6 bases). Germline values: CDR1 MNHEY, CDR2 SVGAGI. V gave up 10 bases and J gave up 2 bases, with 15 bases separating them. This CDR3 comprises 13 residues.

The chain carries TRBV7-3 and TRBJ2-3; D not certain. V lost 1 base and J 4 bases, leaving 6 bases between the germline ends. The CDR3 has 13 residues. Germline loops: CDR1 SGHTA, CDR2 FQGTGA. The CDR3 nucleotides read TGTGCCAGCAGCTTAATAGCAGCAGATACGCAGTATTTT. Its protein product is CASSLIAADTQYF.

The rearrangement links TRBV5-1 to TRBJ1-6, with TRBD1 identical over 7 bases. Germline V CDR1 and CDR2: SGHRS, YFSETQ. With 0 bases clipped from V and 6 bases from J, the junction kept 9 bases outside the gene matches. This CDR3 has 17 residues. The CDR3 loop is CASSLDSPGQFNSPLHF. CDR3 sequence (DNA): TGCGCCAGCAGCTTGGATTCTCCGGGACAGTTTAATTCACCCCTCCACTTT.